The clone carrying this T cell receptor beta chain was counted many times. Its matching antigen is unknown. The CDR3 is 14 residues long. V was trimmed by 4 bases and J by 4 bases, leaving 12 bases between them. The germline CDR1 and CDR2 sequences are MDHEN and SYDVKM. The TCR beta CDR3 regions underwent amplification using RNA transcripts as the source. First-round RT-PCR of the TCR CDR3 relied on the HTBI primer set. TCRdb re-called the multiplex PCR reads through MiXCR, storing one row per CDR3 protein. The profile covers more than 350,000 distinct CDR3 sequences, with 14% appearing a single time and roughly a fifth taken by the ten largest. The data stem from a study of T cells in Graves' hyperthyroidism and ophthalmopathy. The study's findings and limits: Within blood appeared most thyroid clonotypes that had expanded above 0.001.

The chain employs TRBV28 and TRBJ2-3; no firm D call. This sequence was found in a woman aged 25 to 45 with Graves' ophthalmopathy. Sample: blood. For the CDR3, the DNA is TGTGCCAGCAGTTCCGGGCCGGGTTCAGATACGCAGTATTTT. Protein product: CASSSGPGSDTQYF.